This T cell receptor beta chain emerged from a study of blood T cell repertoires in COVID-19. TCRdb's table, derived via immunoSEQ multiplex PCR, lists solely in-frame clones and lacks some. Of about 260,000 clones in the sample, roughly 83% were seen once. In the case of this clone: The identical CDR3 is also encoded by other nucleotide sequences in the sample.

In germline, CDR1 is MNHEY, CDR2 SVGAGI. Trimming removed 6 bases from V and 2 bases from J; junction bases left unmatched: 3. The CDR3 covers 13 residues. Source material: peripheral blood. The origin of this receptor is a man in his 60s who had recovered from COVID-19. V usage is TRBV6-5 and J usage is TRBJ2-7; 8 nucleotides match TRBD1. CDR3 coding DNA: TGTGCCAGCAGGGGACAGGTGACCTACGAGCAGTACTTC. Its translation: CASRGQVTYEQYF.